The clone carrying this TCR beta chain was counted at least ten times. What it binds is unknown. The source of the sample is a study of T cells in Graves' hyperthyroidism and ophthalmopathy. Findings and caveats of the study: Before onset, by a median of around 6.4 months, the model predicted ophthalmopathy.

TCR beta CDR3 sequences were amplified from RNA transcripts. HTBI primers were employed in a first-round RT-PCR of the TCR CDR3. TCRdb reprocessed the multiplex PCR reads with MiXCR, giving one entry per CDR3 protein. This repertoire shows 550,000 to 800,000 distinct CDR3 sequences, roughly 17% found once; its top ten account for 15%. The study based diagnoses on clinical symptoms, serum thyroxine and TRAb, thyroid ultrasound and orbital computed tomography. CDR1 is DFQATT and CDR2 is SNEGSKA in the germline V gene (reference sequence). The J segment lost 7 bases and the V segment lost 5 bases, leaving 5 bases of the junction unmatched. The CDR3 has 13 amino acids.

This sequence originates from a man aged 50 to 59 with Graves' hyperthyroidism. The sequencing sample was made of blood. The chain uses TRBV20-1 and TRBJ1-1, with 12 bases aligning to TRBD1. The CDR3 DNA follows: TGCAGTGCTGGGGACAGGGGGCAATTTGAAGCTTTCTTT. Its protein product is CSAGDRGQFEAFF.